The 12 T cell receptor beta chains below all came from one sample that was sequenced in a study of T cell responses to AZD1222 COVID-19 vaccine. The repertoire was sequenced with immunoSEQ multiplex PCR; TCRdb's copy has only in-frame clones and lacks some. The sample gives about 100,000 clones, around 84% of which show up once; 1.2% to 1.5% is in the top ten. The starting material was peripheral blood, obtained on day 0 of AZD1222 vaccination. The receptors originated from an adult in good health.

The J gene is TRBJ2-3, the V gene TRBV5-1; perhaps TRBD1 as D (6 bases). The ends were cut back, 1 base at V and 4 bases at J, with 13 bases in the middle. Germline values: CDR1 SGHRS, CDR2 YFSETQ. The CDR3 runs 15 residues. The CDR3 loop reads CASSLKSQGADTQYF. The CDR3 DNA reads TGCGCCAGCAGCTTGAAGTCACAGGGCGCAGATACGCAGTATTTT.

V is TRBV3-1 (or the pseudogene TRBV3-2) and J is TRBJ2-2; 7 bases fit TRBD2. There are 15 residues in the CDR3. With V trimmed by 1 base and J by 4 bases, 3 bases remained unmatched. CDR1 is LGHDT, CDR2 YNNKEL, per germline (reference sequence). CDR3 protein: CASSQAGGGTGELFF. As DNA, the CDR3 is TGTGCCAGCAGCCAAGCGGGAGGCGGCACCGGGGAGCTGTTTTTT.

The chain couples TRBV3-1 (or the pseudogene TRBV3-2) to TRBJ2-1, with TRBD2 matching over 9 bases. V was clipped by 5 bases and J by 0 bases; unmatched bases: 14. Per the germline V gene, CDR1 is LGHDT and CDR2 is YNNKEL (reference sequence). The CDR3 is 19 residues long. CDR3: CASSSRLAESRSSYNEQFF. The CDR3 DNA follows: TGTGCCAGCAGCTCCCGACTAGCGGAGAGTCGGAGCTCCTACAATGAGCAGTTCTTC.

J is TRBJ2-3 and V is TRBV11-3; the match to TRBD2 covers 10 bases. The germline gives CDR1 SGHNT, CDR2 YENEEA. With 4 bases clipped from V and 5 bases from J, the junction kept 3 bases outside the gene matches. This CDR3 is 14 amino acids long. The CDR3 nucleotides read TGTGCCAGCAGCTCTAGCGGGAGAATAGATACGCAGTATTTT. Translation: CASSSSGRIDTQYF.

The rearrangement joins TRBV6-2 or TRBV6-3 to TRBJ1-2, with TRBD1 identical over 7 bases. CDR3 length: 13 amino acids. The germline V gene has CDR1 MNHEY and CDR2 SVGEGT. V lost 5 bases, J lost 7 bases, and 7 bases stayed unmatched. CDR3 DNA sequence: TGTGCCAGCAGTCTCGGGACAGCGTTTGGCTACACCTTC. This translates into CASSLGTAFGYTF.

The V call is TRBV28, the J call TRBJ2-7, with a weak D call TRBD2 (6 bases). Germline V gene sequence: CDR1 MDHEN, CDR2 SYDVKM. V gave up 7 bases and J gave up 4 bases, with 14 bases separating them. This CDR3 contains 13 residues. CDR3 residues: CASKTGESYEQYF. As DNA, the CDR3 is TGTGCCAGCAAGACGGGAGAGTCGTACGAGCAGTACTTC.

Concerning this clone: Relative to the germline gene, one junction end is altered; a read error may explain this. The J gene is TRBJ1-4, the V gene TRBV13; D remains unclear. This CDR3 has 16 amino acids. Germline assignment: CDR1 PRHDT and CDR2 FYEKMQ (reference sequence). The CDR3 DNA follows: TGTGCCAGCAGCCTAGGCCTTGGGAAAACTAATGAAAAACTGTTTTTT. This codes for CASSLGLGKTNEKLFF.

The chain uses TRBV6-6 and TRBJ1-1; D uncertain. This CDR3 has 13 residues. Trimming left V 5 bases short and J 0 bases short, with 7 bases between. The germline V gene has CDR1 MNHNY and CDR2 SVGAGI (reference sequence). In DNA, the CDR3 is TGTGCCAGCAGTAGCACGGTGAACACTGAAGCTTTCTTT. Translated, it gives CASSSTVNTEAFF.

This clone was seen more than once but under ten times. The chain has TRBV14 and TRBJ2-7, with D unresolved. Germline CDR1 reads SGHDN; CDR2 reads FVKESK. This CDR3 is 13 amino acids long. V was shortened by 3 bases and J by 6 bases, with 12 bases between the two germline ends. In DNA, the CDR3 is TGTGCCAGCAGCCAGGATTTGGTATTCGAGCAGTACTTC. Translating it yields CASSQDLVFEQYF.

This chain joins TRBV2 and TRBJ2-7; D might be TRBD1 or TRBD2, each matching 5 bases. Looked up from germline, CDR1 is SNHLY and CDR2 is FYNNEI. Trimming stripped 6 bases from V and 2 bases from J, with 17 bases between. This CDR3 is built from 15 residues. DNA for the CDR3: TGTGCCAGCAGGGTGGGACCTCTCACTCCCTACGAGCAGTACTTC. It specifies CASRVGPLTPYEQYF.

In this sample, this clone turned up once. The CDR3 sequence: CASSFGYLDTQYF. CDR3 bases: TGTGCCAGCAGCTTTGGTTATTTAGATACGCAGTATTTT. This chain links TRBV7-9 with TRBJ2-3; D is undetermined. From germline, CDR1 is SEHNR and CDR2 FQNEAQ (reference sequence). The CDR3 loop spans 13 amino acids. V dropped 3 bases and J dropped 5 bases, with 9 bases sitting between them.

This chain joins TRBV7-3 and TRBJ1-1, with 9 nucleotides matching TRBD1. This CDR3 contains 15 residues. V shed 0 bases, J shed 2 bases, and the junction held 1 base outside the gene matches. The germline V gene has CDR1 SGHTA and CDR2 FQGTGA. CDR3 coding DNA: TGTGCCAGCAGCTTAACGGGACAGGGAAACACTGAAGCTTTCTTT. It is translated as CASSLTGQGNTEAFF.